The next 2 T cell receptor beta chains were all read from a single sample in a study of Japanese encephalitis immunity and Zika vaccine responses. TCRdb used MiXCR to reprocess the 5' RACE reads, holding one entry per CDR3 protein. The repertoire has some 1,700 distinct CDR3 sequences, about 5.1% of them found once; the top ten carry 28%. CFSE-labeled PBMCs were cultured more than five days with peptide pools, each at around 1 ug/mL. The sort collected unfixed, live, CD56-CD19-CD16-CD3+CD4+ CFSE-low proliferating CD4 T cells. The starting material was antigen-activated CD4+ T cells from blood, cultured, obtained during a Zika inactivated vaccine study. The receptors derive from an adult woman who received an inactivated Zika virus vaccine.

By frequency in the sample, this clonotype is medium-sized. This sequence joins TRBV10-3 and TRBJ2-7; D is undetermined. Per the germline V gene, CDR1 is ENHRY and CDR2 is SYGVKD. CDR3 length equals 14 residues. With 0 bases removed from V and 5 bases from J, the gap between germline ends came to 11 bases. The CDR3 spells CAISESGRSHEQYF. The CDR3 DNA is TGTGCCATCAGTGAGTCAGGCAGGTCCCACGAGCAGTACTTC.

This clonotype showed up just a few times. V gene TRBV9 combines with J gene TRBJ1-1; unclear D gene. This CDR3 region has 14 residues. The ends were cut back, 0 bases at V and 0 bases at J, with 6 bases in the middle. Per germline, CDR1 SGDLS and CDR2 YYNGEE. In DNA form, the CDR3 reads TGTGCCAGCAGCGTAGAACAGATGAACACTGAAGCTTTCTTT. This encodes CASSVEQMNTEAFF.